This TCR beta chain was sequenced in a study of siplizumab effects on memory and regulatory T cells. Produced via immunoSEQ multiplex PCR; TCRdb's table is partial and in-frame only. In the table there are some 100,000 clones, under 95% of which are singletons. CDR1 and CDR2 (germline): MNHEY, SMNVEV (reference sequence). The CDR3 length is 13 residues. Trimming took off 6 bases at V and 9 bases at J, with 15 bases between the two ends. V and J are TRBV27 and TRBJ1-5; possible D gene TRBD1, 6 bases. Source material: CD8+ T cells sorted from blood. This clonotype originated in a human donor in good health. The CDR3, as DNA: TGTGCCAGCAGCTACCAGACAGGCGGGCCCCAGCATTTT. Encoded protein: CASSYQTGGPQHF.